The sequence of this TCR beta chain was determined in a study of radiation and T cells in renal cell carcinoma. Time point here: baseline pretreatment blood. This sample's treatment: 15 Gy SBRT to primary tumor, nephrectomy 4 weeks later. Sequencing used immunoSEQ multiplex PCR; TCRdb keeps in-frame clones, though not all of them. The table includes 140,000 to 150,000 clones, roughly nine tenths detected once. CDR3 size: 14 residues. Unmatched junction bases numbered 4, after V lost 6 bases and J lost 6 bases. From germline, CDR1 is SGHTA and CDR2 FQGTGA. This clonotype was sampled from a woman in her 70s with renal cell carcinoma. The V gene is TRBV7-3, the J gene TRBJ1-6, with 8 bases aligning to TRBD1. Sequenced material: blood, taken from a patient whose treatment included radiotherapy and nephrectomy. CDR3 in DNA: TGTGCCAGCAGTCAGACAGGGGCTAATTCACCCCTCCACTTT. Translating it yields CASSQTGANSPLHF.